The source of this TCR beta chain is a study of T cells after yellow fever vaccination. A remark on this clonotype: What it recognizes is unknown.

General study results and limits: A weaker secondary response peaked on day 5, the primary on day 15.

The germline gives CDR1 SGHKS, CDR2 YYEKEE (reference sequence). V was cut by 4 bases and J by 4 bases, with 15 bases left in between. CDR3 length equals 15 residues. A single record per CDR3 protein comes from TCRdb applying MiXCR to the 5' RACE reads. The sample has a few hundred thousand distinct CDR3 sequences; around 4% are singletons. This receptor was obtained from a man between 18 and 29 years old who received the YFV17D yellow fever vaccine. Sequencing was performed on PBMCs, taken on the day of the yellow fever booster vaccination. The V gene is TRBV5-5, the J gene TRBJ2-1; D gene uncertain. This CDR3 is CASSPHEARYNEQFF. The CDR3 DNA reads as TGTGCCAGCAGCCCCCACGAGGCGCGGTACAATGAGCAGTTCTTC.